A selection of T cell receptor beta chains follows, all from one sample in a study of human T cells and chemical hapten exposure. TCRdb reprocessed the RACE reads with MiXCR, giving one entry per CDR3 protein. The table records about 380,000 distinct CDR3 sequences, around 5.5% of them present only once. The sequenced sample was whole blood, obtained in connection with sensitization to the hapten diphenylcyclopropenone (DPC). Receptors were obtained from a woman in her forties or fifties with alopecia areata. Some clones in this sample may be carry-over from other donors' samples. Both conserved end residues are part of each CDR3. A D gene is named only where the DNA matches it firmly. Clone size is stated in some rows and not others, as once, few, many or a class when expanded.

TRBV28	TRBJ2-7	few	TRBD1	CASSPWGQGIYEQYF	TGTGCCAGCAGCCCATGGGGACAGGGAATCTACGAGCAGTACTTC
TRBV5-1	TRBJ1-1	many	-	CASSLAGLGNTEAFF	TGCGCCAGCAGCTTGGCGGGGTTAGGGAACACTGAAGCTTTCTTT
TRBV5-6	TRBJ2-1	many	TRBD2	CASSPGLAGGPARQFF	TGTGCCAGCAGCCCTGGACTAGCGGGGGGGCCAGCCAGGCAGTTCTTC
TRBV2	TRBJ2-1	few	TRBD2	CASSEARSGGPDEQFF	TGTGCCAGCAGTGAAGCTAGGTCGGGGGGGCCTGATGAGCAGTTCTTC
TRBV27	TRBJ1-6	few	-	CASSSGGRNSPLHF	TGTGCCAGCAGTTCCGGGGGACGTAATTCACCCCTCCACTTT
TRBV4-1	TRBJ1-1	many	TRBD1	CASSLGQGKKDTEAFF	TGCGCCAGCAGCCTTGGACAGGGAAAGAAGGACACTGAAGCTTTCTTT
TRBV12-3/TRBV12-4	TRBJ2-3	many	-	CASSREGTQYF	TGTGCCAGCAGCCGTGAGGGTACGCAGTATTTT
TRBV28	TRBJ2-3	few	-	CASAPGGATDTQYF	TGTGCCAGCGCACCGGGGGGCGCCACAGATACGCAGTATTTT
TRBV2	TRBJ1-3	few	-	CARRVSSGNTIYF	TGTGCCAGAAGGGTCTCCTCTGGAAACACCATATATTTT
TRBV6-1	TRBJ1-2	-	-	CASIKEGSYGYTF	TGTGCCAGCATCAAGGAGGGCTCCTATGGCTACACCTTC